This T cell receptor beta chain is drawn from a study of neurological immune-mediated disorders. This clonotype was observed at least ten times. Synthesis of cDNA used 5'RACE (with 10-nucleotide random UMIs). Every sequencing run produced over 180 million TCR-beta sequences, and the sequences from any one run covered 15-18 subjects. TCRdb redid the calling of the 5' RACE reads with MiXCR, one entry per CDR3 protein. The sample includes more than 30,000 distinct CDR3 sequences, roughly 4.4% of them seen just once. The specimen sequenced was PBMCs. The source of this sequence is a man aged 18 to 30 in good health.

For the CDR3, the DNA is TGTGCCAGCTCACCAATCCGGAATGAGCAGTTCTTC. Translated, it gives CASSPIRNEQFF. V is TRBV18 and J is TRBJ2-1, with no clear D. V was pared by 2 bases and J by 7 bases, with 6 bases between. Germline CDR1 is KGHSH and CDR2 is LQKENI. This CDR3 comprises 12 residues.